This T cell receptor beta chain was retrieved from a study of cytomegalovirus exposure and HLA in healthy donors. Study-wide findings and caveats: Productive status was seen about 90% or about 30% of the time for most TCR beta V segments in an earlier analysis.

Concerning this clone: Its antigen remains unidentified.

PCR used 60 Vbeta primers and 13 Jbeta primers. Repertoires were generated with immunoSEQ multiplex PCR, while TCRdb's copy carries only in-frame clones and drops some. Among 150,000 to 200,000 clones listed, roughly 83% were seen once. Sequenced: PBMCs. This sequence originates from a boy younger than 18 in good health and CMV-seronegative.

The CDR3 loop reads CAWRQGSHEQYF. CDR3 nucleotides: TGTGCCTGGAGACAGGGGAGCCACGAGCAGTACTTC. The chain has TRBV30 and TRBJ2-7, with 7 bases lining up with TRBD1. The J segment lost 5 bases and the V segment lost 3 bases, leaving 4 bases of the junction unmatched. The CDR3 sequence is 12 residues long. The germline V gene encodes CDR1 GTSNPN and CDR2 SVGIG (reference sequence).